This T cell receptor beta chain was identified during a study of T cell responses to AZD1222 COVID-19 vaccine (dated by TCRdb to the early 2020s). Background for the entire study: TCR sequencing was performed for more than 230 trial participants, of whom roughly 200 were given two doses of AZD1222 and around 26 were given two doses of MenACWY control vaccine. Trial participants were enrolled by age into subgroups of 18-55, 56-69 and 70-plus years, and 148, 28 and 57 TCR-sequenced participants, respectively, were included in these subgroups. Study-level results and caveats: Conclusions about previously exposed vaccinees are limited because only 5 or 6 AZD1222 recipients were SARS-CoV-2 seropositive at baseline. Reportedly, close to half of the unique spike-specific TCRs recognized epitopes lying outside the regions that are mutated in the B.1.351 and B.1.1.7 variants. The whole spike protein was spanned by vaccine-associated CD4 TCRs, and dominant responses were seen in regions 160-218 and 743-854. After two AZD1222 doses, spike-specific TCR breadth and depth were significantly higher than at day 0 and than in MenACWY recipients. The 56-69-year group was small, and its depth increase did not reach significance, likely because of low power. Because no samples from the day 14 peak response were available, repertoires could be characterized only after the peak T cell response. Participants were mostly white British, with more females than males. The authors suggested clonal diversity may have been underestimated.

CDR1 and CDR2 (MNHEY, SMNVEV) derive from the germline V gene (reference sequence). Including cysteine and phenylalanine, the CDR3 has 14 amino acids. Solely the CDR3 DNA is kept, with 42 bases framed from the first base. Germline trimming amounts to 6 bases on V and 7 bases on J, with 7 as the count of junction bases outside the gene matches. The sample's time point, from its label and the paper: about 28 days (+/-7) after the second vaccine dose. Because spike-specific TCR depth and breadth did not differ between the two schedules, AZD1222 recipients who got a second dose at roughly 4 weeks were pooled with those who got a second dose at roughly 12 weeks. Samples from vaccinated people were obtained from the UK trials COV001 and COV002, which included a single-blind randomized controlled phase 2/3 trial of AZD1222 (ChAdOx1 nCoV-19) in healthy adults. For TCRbeta chain sequencing, PBMC samples were collected from trial participants at day 0 and at day 28 after the second dose.

On this clone itself: It has no known antigen specificity. Base-call qualities are not available, and no considerably larger clone is one nucleotide away.

The CDR3 regions of human TCRbeta chains were subjected to immunosequencing. As for how the authors treated the data: TCRs in the repertoires were compared against a reference library of SARS-CoV-2-specific TCRs that had been generated with the MIRA antigen-specificity platform. Breadth meant the fraction of unique TCRs that were SARS-CoV-2-associated, whereas depth meant the fraction of total T cells that were SARS-CoV-2-associated. Using the MIRA data, each spike-specific TCR was mapped to the spike region that the TCR reacts to and placed in a CD4 or CD8 class. Log10-transformed breadth and depth values were compared by one-way ANOVA with Sidak's multiple comparisons tests. The source is immuneACCESS, and TCRdb retained only in-frame sequences with V and J called. Part of the clones is not carried over; for the studies checked, unresolved V genes explain less than half of this, and the remainder is unexplained. That table furnishes V, J and clone size, whereas the DNA furnished D and trimming. The sample table lists about 120,000 clones, about 94% of them with a count of one. The top ten clones comprise 2.9% of the sample.

The source material was peripheral blood, sampled 28 days after the second AZD1222 dose. The chain is encoded by TRBV27 joined to TRBJ2-2; 8 central bases correspond to TRBD1. The sequence came from an adult who received the AZD1222 COVID-19 vaccine. CDR3 sequence: CASSDRGLHGELFF. The nucleotides are TGTGCCAGCAGCGACAGGGGACTGCACGGGGAGCTGTTTTTT.